This TCR beta chain was sequenced in a study of blood T cell repertoires in COVID-19. Study context: Both acute and convalescent COVID-19 samples were obtained from the United States, Italy and Spain. In each case, the material was cDNA or gDNA derived from T cells, B-cell-depleted T cells, or PBMCs.

Those who participated ranged in age from roughly 18 to 89 years and resided in about two dozen US areas. Clinical histories supplied by participants themselves formed the basis of cohort assignment. Produced via immunoSEQ multiplex PCR; TCRdb's table is partial and in-frame only. Seen here are about 200,000 clones, under 90% observed once, and the top ten hold around 4%. Per the germline V gene, CDR1 is MGHRA and CDR2 is YSYEKL. The CDR3 contains 16 residues. V lost 3 bases and J lost 4; bases outside the gene matches: 10. Material: PBMCs or T cells enriched from blood (not recorded which). This receptor was obtained from a woman aged 25 to 45 with acute COVID-19. The chain carries TRBV4-1 and TRBJ2-5; 8 bases agree with TRBD2. The CDR3 loop is CASSHPVAGRGETQYF. The DNA of the CDR3 is TGCGCCAGCAGCCACCCTGTAGCGGGGAGGGGAGAGACCCAGTACTTC.